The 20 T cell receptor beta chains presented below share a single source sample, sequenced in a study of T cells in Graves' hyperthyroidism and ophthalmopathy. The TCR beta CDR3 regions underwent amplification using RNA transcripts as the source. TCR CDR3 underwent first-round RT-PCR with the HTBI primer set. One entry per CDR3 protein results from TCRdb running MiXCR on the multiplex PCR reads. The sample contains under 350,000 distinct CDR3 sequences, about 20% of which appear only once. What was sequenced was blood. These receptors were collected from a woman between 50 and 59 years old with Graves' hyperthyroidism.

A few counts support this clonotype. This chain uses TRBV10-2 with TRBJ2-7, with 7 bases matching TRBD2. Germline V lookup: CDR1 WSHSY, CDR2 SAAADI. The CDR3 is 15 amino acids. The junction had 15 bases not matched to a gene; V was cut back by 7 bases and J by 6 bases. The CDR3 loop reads CASTPTTAERGEQYF. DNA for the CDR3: TGCGCCAGCACGCCTACGACAGCTGAGCGGGGCGAGCAGTACTTC.

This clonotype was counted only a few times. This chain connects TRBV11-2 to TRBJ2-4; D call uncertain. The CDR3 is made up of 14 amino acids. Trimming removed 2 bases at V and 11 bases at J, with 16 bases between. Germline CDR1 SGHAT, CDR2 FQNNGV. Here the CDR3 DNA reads TGTGCCAGCAGCTTAAATGCGGAATCGAGGCTTCAGTACTTC. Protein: CASSLNAESRLQYF.

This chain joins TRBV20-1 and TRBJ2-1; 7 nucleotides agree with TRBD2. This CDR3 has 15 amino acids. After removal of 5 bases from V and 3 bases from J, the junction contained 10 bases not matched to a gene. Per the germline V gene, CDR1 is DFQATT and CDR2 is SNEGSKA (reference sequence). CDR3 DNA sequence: TGCAGTGCTGACCTTGGCGGCGGGGGCTACAATGAGCAGTTCTTC. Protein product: CSADLGGGGYNEQFF.

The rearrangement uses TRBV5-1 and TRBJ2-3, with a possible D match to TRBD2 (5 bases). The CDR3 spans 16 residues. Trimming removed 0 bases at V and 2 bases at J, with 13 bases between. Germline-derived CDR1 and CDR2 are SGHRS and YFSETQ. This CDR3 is CASSLAQTTNTDTQYF. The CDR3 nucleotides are TGCGCCAGCAGCTTGGCCCAGACTACAAACACAGATACGCAGTATTTT.

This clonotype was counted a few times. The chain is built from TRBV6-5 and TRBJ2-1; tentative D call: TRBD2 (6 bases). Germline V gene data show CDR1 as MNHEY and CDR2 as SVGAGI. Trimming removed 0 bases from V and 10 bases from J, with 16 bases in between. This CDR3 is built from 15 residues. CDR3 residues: CASSYSSGAAWEQFF. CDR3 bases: TGTGCCAGCAGTTACTCTTCGGGAGCCGCGTGGGAGCAGTTCTTC.

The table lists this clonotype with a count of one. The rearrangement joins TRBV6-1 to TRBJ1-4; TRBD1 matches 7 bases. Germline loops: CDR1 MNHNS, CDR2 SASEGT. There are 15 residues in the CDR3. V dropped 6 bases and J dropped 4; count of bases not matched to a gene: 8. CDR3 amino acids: CASRPDRDFNEKLFF. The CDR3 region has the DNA TGTGCCAGCAGACCAGACAGGGACTTTAATGAAAAACTGTTTTTT.

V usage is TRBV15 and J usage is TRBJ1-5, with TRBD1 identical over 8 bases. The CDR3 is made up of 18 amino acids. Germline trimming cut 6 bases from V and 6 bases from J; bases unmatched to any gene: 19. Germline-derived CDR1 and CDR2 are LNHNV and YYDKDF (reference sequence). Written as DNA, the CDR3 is TGTGCCACCAGTTTGCAGCGCCCCAGGACAGGGTGGGCTCAGCCCCAGCATTTT. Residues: CATSLQRPRTGWAQPQHF.

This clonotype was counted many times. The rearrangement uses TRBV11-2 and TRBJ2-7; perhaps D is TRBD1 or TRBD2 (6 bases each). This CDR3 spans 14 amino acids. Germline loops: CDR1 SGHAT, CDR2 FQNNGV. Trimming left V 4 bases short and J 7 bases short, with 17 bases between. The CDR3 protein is CASSWAPGAREQYV. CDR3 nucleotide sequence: TGTGCCAGCAGCTGGGCGCCGGGGGCGAGGGAGCAGTACGTC.

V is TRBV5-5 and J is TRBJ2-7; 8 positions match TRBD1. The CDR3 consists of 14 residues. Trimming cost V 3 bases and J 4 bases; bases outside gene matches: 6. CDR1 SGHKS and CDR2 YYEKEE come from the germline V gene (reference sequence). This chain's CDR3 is CASSWTGLLYEQYV. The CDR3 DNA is TGTGCCAGCAGCTGGACAGGGCTGCTTTACGAGCAGTACGTC.

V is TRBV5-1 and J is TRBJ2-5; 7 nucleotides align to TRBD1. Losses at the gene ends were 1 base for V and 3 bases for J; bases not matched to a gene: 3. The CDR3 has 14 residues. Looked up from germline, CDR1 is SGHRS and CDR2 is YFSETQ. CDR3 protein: CASSLRQGKETQYF. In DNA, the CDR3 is TGCGCCAGCAGCTTGAGACAGGGCAAAGAGACCCAGTACTTC.

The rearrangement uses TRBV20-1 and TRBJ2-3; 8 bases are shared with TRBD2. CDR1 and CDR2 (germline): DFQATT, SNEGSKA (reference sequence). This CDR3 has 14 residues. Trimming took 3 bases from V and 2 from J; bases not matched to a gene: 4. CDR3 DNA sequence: TGCAGTGCTAGGCGGGGGGCCCTCACAGATACGCAGTATTTT. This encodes CSARRGALTDTQYF.

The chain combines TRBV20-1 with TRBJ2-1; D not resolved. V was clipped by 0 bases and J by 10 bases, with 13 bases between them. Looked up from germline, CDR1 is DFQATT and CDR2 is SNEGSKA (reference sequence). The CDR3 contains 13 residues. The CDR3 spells CSAREVITGEQFF. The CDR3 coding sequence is TGCAGTGCTAGAGAAGTGATCACCGGGGAGCAGTTCTTC.

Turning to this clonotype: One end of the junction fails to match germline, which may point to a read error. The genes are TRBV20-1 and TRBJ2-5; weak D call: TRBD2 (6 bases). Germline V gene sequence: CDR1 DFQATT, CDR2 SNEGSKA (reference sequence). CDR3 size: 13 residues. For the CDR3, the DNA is TGCAGTGCGCAAAGCAGCGGGCAAGAGACCCGGTACTTC. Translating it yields CSAQSSGQETRYF.

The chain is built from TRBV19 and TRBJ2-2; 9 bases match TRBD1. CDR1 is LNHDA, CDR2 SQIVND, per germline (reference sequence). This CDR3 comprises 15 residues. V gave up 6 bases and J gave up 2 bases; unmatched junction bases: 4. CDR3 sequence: CASRGTGRNTGELFF. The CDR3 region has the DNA TGTGCCAGTAGAGGGACAGGGCGAAACACCGGGGAGCTGTTTTTT.

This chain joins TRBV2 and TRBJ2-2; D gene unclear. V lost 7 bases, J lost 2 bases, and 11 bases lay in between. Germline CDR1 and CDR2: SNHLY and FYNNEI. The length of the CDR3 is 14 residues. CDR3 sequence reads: CASNTGSNTGELFF. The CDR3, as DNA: TGTGCCAGCAATACCGGCAGCAACACCGGGGAGCTGTTTTTT.

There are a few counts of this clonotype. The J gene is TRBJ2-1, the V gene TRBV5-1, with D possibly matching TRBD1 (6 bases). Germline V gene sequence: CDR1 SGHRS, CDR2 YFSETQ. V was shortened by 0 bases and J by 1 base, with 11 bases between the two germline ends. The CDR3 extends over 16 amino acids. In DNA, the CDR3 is TGCGCCAGCAGCTTGGGCAGGGGCATGTCCTACAATGAGCAGTTCTTC. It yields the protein CASSLGRGMSYNEQFF.

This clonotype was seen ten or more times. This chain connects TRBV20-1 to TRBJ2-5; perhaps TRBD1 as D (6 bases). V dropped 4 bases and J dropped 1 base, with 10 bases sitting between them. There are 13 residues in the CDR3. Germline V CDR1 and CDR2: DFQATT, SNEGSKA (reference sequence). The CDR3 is CSAKRTAQETQYF. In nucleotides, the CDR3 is TGCAGTGCTAAGAGGACAGCCCAAGAGACCCAGTACTTC.

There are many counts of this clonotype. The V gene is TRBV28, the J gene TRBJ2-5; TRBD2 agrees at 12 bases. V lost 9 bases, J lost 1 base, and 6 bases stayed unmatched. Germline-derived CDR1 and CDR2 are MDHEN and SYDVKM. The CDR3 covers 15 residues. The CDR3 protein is CASGTSGGPQETQYF. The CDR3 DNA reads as TGTGCCAGTGGAACTAGCGGGGGGCCCCAAGAGACCCAGTACTTC.

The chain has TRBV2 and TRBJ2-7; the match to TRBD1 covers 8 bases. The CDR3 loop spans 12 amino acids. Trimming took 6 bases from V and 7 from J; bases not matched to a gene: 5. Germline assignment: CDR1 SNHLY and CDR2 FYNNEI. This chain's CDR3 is CASRQGAGEQYF. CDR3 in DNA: TGTGCCAGCAGGCAGGGGGCAGGGGAGCAGTACTTC. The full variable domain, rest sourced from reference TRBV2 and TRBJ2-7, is EPEVTQTPSHQVTQMGQEVILRCVPISNHLYFYWYRQILGQKVEFLVSFYNNEISEKSEIFDDQFSVERPDGSNFTLKIRSTKLEDSAMYFCASRQGAGEQYFGPGTRLTVT.

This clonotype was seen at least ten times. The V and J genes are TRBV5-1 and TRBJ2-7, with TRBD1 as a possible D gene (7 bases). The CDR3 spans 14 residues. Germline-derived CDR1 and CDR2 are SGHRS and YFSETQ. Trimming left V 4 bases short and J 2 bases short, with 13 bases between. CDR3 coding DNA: TGCGCCAGCAGCCCGGGGGACAGAGCCTACGAGCAGTACTTC. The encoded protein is CASSPGDRAYEQYF.